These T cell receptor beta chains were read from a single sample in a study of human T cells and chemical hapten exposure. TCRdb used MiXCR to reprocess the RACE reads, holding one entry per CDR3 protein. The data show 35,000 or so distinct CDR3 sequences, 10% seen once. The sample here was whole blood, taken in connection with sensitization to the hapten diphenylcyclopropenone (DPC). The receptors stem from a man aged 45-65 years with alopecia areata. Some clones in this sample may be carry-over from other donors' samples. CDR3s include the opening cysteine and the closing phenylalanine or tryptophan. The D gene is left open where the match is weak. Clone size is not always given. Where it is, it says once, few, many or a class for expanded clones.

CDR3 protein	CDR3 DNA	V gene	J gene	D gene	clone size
CASSYGLAGPGANVLTF	TGTGCCAGCAGTTACGGGCTAGCGGGACCTGGGGCCAACGTCCTGACTTTC	TRBV6-5	TRBJ2-6	TRBD2	NA
CASGKQLAKNIQYF	TGTGCCAGCGGGAAGCAACTAGCCAAAAACATTCAGTACTTC	TRBV28	TRBJ2-4	NA	NA
CSVSTVDEQYF	TGCAGCGTTTCGACGGTTGACGAGCAGTACTTC	TRBV29-1	TRBJ2-7	NA	many
CAWGGLYNEQFF	TGTGCCTGGGGGGGCCTATACAATGAGCAGTTCTTC	TRBV30	TRBJ2-1	NA	few
CATSDLPSPGSYNEQFF	TGTGCCACCAGTGATTTGCCCAGTCCTGGGTCCTACAATGAGCAGTTCTTC	TRBV24-1	TRBJ2-1	NA	many
CASSSGLSPVTQYF	TGTGCCAGCAGCTCTGGACTATCCCCGGTGACCCAGTACTTC	TRBV7-2	TRBJ2-5	NA	few
CASSRTLATYEQYF	TGTGCCAGCAGCCGCACTCTAGCCACCTACGAGCAGTACTTC	TRBV28	TRBJ2-7	NA	NA
CSVEEESGEAFF	TGCAGCGTTGAAGAGGAGAGTGGTGAAGCTTTCTTT	TRBV29-1	TRBJ1-1	NA	medium-sized
CASSLMAGVSDTQYF	TGTGCCAGCAGCTTAATGGCGGGAGTTTCAGATACGCAGTATTTT	TRBV7-3	TRBJ2-3	TRBD2	NA
CASSLGLAGLYEQYF	TGTGCCAGCAGCTTAGGGCTAGCGGGACTCTACGAGCAGTACTTC	TRBV7-8	TRBJ2-7	TRBD2	many
CASSEGIAPTGELFF	TGTGCCAGCAGTGAAGGAATAGCCCCCACCGGGGAGCTGTTTTTT	TRBV2	TRBJ2-2	NA	many
CASSVGRTSERREQFF	TGTGCCAGCAGCGTAGGAAGGACTAGCGAAAGGCGTGAGCAGTTCTTC	TRBV9	TRBJ2-1	TRBD2	few
CASSPKDRNTGELFF	TGTGCCAGCAGCCCGAAAGACAGGAACACCGGGGAGCTGTTTTTT	TRBV7-9	TRBJ2-2	NA	NA
CASSQLAWGARETQYF	TGTGCCAGCAGCCAGCTTGCTTGGGGGGCACGGGAGACCCAGTACTTC	TRBV7-9	TRBJ2-5	NA	NA
CASSLTGTETYGYTF	TGTGCCAGCAGCCTGACCGGGACGGAGACTTATGGCTACACCTTC	TRBV28	TRBJ1-2	NA	few
CASSRYLRAYNEQFF	TGTGCCAGCAGTCGATATCTGCGGGCCTACAATGAGCAGTTCTTC	TRBV12-3/TRBV12-4	TRBJ2-1	NA	few
CASSQDSGHQSNTQYF	TGCGCCAGCAGCCAAGATTCGGGGCATCAATCTAATACGCAGTATTTT	TRBV4-3	TRBJ2-3	NA	NA
CARIEQYF	TGTGCCAGGATCGAGCAGTACTTC	TRBV28	TRBJ2-7	NA	NA
CANGQGDNEQFF	TGTGCCAATGGACAGGGCGACAATGAGCAGTTCTTC	TRBV10-3	TRBJ2-1	TRBD1	many
CASSLGTSGANEQFF	TGTGCCAGCTCACTAGGGACTAGCGGAGCAAATGAGCAGTTCTTC	TRBV18	TRBJ2-1	TRBD2	NA
CASISTGANVLTF	TGTGCCAGCATTTCAACGGGGGCCAACGTCCTGACTTTC	TRBV11-2	TRBJ2-6	NA	many
CASSLVTSGSLGDNEQFF	TGTGCCAGCAGCTTAGTAACTAGCGGGAGTCTCGGGGACAATGAGCAGTTCTTC	TRBV7-6	TRBJ2-1	TRBD2	many
CATSGSTGSGGELFF	TGTGCCACCAGTGGTTCGACAGGGTCCGGCGGGGAGCTGTTTTTT	TRBV24-1	TRBJ2-2	TRBD1	NA
CASSYDRAEAFF	TGTGCCAGCAGTTACGACAGGGCTGAAGCTTTCTTT	TRBV7-9	TRBJ1-1	TRBD1	many
CASSARLLAGGSYNEQFF	TGTGCCAGCAGTGCCCGGCTGCTAGCGGGAGGGTCCTACAATGAGCAGTTCTTC	TRBV11-2	TRBJ2-1	TRBD2	many
CSARALAGAGDEQFF	TGCAGTGCTAGAGCTCTAGCGGGCGCTGGGGATGAGCAGTTCTTC	TRBV20-1	TRBJ2-1	TRBD2	many
CASSQRLAGNSYQETQYF	TGTGCCAGCAGCCAAAGACTAGCGGGCAACTCGTACCAAGAGACCCAGTACTTC	TRBV14	TRBJ2-5	TRBD2	NA
CASRFRDGADPISYEQYF	TGTGCAAGTCGCTTCCGGGACGGCGCCGACCCGATTTCCTACGAGCAGTACTTC	TRBV12-2	TRBJ2-7	NA	many
CASSTQETQYF	TGTGCCAGCTCTACCCAAGAGACCCAGTACTTC	TRBV18	TRBJ2-5	NA	NA
CATTGQNIYEQYF	TGTGCCACGACGGGACAGAACATCTACGAGCAGTACTTC	TRBV6-1	TRBJ2-7	TRBD1	many
CSASPSALYGYTF	TGCAGTGCTAGCCCCTCCGCTTTATATGGCTACACCTTC	TRBV20-1	TRBJ1-2	NA	NA
CASSGLARNNEQFF	TGTGCCAGCAGCGGGCTAGCGAGAAACAATGAGCAGTTCTTC	TRBV9	TRBJ2-1	NA	NA
CASSLSDFRKTNTGELFF	TGTGCCAGCAGCTTATCGGACTTCAGAAAAACGAACACCGGGGAGCTGTTTTTT	TRBV11-2	TRBJ2-2	NA	few
CASSPETQYF	TGTGCCAGCTCACCAGAGACCCAGTACTTC	TRBV18	TRBJ2-5	NA	many
CASSLDGQPQHF	TGTGCCAGCAGCTTAGACGGTCAGCCCCAGCATTTT	TRBV7-2	TRBJ1-5	NA	few
CSTSRDRGRTEAFF	TGCAGTACTTCCCGGGACAGGGGGCGGACTGAAGCTTTCTTT	TRBV20-1	TRBJ1-1	TRBD1	many
CSAPGQGTTTEAFF	TGCAGCGCCCCCGGACAGGGGACGACCACTGAAGCTTTCTTT	TRBV29-1	TRBJ1-1	TRBD1	NA
CASSPVLSGFSYEQYF	TGTGCCAGCAGCCCGGTCCTATCGGGCTTCTCCTACGAGCAGTACTTC	TRBV5-5	TRBJ2-7	NA	many
CASSQGIRDAQHF	TGCGCCAGCAGCCAAGGCATCCGGGACGCCCAGCATTTT	TRBV4-3	TRBJ1-5	NA	many
CSAETSGMSNEQFF	TGCAGTGCTGAGACTAGCGGGATGAGCAATGAGCAGTTCTTC	TRBV20-1	TRBJ2-1	TRBD2	few
CASSEAYSVSTDTQYF	TGTGCCAGCAGTGAAGCGTACAGCGTTAGCACAGATACGCAGTATTTT	TRBV6-1	TRBJ2-3	NA	medium-sized
CAWSGAPYEQYF	TGTGCCTGGAGCGGGGCCCCCTACGAGCAGTACTTC	TRBV30	TRBJ2-7	NA	NA
CASGKQGYNEQFF	TGCGCCAGCGGTAAACAGGGTTACAATGAGCAGTTCTTC	TRBV4-1	TRBJ2-1	NA	many
CASSEEAGSYGYTF	TGTGCCAGCAGTGAGGAAGCAGGGTCCTATGGCTACACCTTC	TRBV6-4	TRBJ1-2	NA	many
CASSLNRPNEQFF	TGTGCCAGCAGTTTAAACCGACCGAATGAGCAGTTCTTC	TRBV12-3/TRBV12-4	TRBJ2-1	NA	few
CASSPDGLGEQYF	TGTGCCAGCTCACCCGACGGTTTAGGTGAGCAGTACTTC	TRBV18	TRBJ2-7	NA	many
CASSLVGLAINEQFF	TGCGCCAGCAGCTTGGTTGGACTAGCCATCAATGAGCAGTTCTTC	TRBV5-1	TRBJ2-1	TRBD2	many
CSVAHRGGTEAFF	TGCAGCGTTGCTCACAGGGGAGGGACTGAAGCTTTCTTT	TRBV29-1	TRBJ1-1	TRBD1	NA
CASSVGTGARAFF	TGTGCCAGCAGCGTAGGAACCGGGGCTCGGGCTTTCTTT	TRBV9	TRBJ1-1	NA	few
CASSLTVTGELFF	TGTGCCAGCAGTTTAACGGTCACCGGGGAGCTGTTTTTT	TRBV28	TRBJ2-2	NA	many
CASNPDRGHEQYF	TGTGCCAGCAATCCGGACAGGGGACACGAGCAGTACTTC	TRBV6-1	TRBJ2-7	TRBD1	many
CASSPRGTGIQYF	TGTGCCAGCAGCCCCCGTGGGACAGGCATTCAGTACTTC	TRBV9	TRBJ2-4	TRBD1	NA
CSVAWDHYNEQFF	TGCAGCGTAGCCTGGGACCATTACAATGAGCAGTTCTTC	TRBV29-1	TRBJ2-1	NA	many
CASSLMPSYEQYF	TGTGCCAGCAGCTTGATGCCCTCCTACGAGCAGTACTTC	TRBV7-3	TRBJ2-7	NA	many
CASSRRLAGTPYYTGELFF	TGTGCCAGCAGCCGACGACTAGCGGGAACACCTTACTACACCGGGGAGCTGTTTTTT	TRBV7-9	TRBJ2-2	TRBD2	many
CASARDNLAKNIQYF	TGTGCCAGCGCCAGGGACAACCTAGCCAAAAACATTCAGTACTTC	TRBV12-3/TRBV12-4	TRBJ2-4	NA	NA
CSVERQANGYTF	TGCAGCGTTGAGAGACAGGCAAATGGCTACACCTTC	TRBV29-1	TRBJ1-2	NA	few
CASKPTGRETQYF	TGTGCCAGCAAGCCGACAGGGAGAGAGACCCAGTACTTC	TRBV12-3/TRBV12-4	TRBJ2-5	TRBD1	many
CASGKVYEQYF	TGTGCCAGCGGCAAGGTCTACGAGCAGTACTTC	TRBV28	TRBJ2-7	NA	few